The sequence of this T cell receptor (beta chain) was determined in a study of OX40 agonist ivuxolimab in advanced cancers. Study information: An agonistic human IgG2 monoclonal antibody against OX40 (CD134) was given. Three patients, one with hepatocellular carcinoma and two with cutaneous melanoma, responded partially.

Profiling relied on immunoSEQ multiplex PCR, and the TCRdb table lists in-frame clones only, not all of them. The sample includes 78,000 or so clones, roughly 81% of them seen just once. Enrollment shut out patients with autoimmune disease history or systemic immunosuppression. In the case of this clone: Its antigen is undetermined.

Study findings and constraints: Among patients with partial responses at 0.1-3.0 mg/kg, clonal expansion was among the lowest.

The CDR3 runs to 14 residues. With 5 bases removed from V and 4 bases from J, the gap between germline ends came to 11 bases. Per the germline V gene, CDR1 is KGHSH and CDR2 is LQKENI. The sequencing here drew on CD4+ or CD8+ T cells sorted from blood, taken in a trial of the OX40 agonist ivuxolimab. The TCR comes from an adult with an advanced solid tumor such as melanoma, head and neck, liver or kidney cancer. The chain employs TRBV18 and TRBJ1-4; TRBD1 might be the D (5 bases). The CDR3 DNA is TGTGCCAGCTCAGTCAGGGCCGATAATGAAAAACTGTTTTTT. This sequence encodes CASSVRADNEKLFF.